This T cell receptor (beta chain) was recovered during a study of T cell repertoires in cytomegalovirus infection. Whole-study context: In the study, CMV epitopes included recently identified HLA-C-restricted and well-studied HLA-B-restricted ones. Indications came from public TCR beta signatures; they pointed to CMV infection and to a matching HLA type.

TCRdb re-derived calls from the reads in MiXCR, one entry per CDR3 protein. The table shows some 350,000 distinct CDR3 sequences, with roughly 28% occurring only once. In the case of this clonotype: Antigen: not known.

Per the germline V gene, CDR1 is DFQATT and CDR2 is SNEGSKA (reference sequence). Trimming cost V 4 bases and J 2 bases, with 8 bases left between them. The CDR3 sequence is 12 residues long. This TCR came from a human donor in good health (CMV status not recorded). Some clones in this sample may be carry-over from other donors' samples. The V and J genes are TRBV20-1 and TRBJ1-1; possibly TRBD1 for D (6 bases). The sequences come from cultured PBMCs, collected from culture after CMV antigen stimulation. CDR3 in DNA: TGCAGTGCTACGGACAGAAACACTGAAGCTTTCTTT. Amino acids: CSATDRNTEAFF.